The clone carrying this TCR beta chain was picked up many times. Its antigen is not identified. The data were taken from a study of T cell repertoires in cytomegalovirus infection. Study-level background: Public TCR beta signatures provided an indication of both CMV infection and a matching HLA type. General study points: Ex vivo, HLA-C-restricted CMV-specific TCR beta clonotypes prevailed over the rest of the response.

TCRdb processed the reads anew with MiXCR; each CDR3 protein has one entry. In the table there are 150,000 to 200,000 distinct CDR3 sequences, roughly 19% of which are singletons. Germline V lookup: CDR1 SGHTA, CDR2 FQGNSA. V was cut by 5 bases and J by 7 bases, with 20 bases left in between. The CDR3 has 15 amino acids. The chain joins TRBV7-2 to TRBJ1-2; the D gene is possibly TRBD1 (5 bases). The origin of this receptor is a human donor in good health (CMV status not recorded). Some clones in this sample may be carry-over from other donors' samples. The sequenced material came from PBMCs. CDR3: CASSKNSGGLGGYTF. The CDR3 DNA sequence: TGTGCCAGCAGCAAAAATAGTGGGGGATTAGGTGGCTACACCTTC.